These T cell receptor beta chains were read from a single sample in a study of sequential checkpoint blockade in melanoma. This table comes from immunoSEQ multiplex PCR, and its TCRdb copy is limited to in-frame clones, with some not included. Among roughly 16,000 clones, roughly 70% were seen once, and the ten largest hold over 9.5%. Sequenced material: CD8+ T cells sorted from blood (inferred from file names), taken from a patient given nivolumab and ipilimumab in sequence. Receptor source: a human donor with melanoma. Both conserved end residues are part of each CDR3. Size tells how often a clone was seen (once, few, many) or the class of an expanded clone, and some rows leave it out.

clone size | J gene | V gene | CDR3 protein
NA | TRBJ2-5 | TRBV7-9 | CASSLTQTGEETQYF
NA | TRBJ1-1 | TRBV6-5 | CASSPGVNTEAFF
NA | TRBJ2-7 | TRBV30 | CARSSLAGDERYF
NA | TRBJ2-3 | TRBV19 | CASSIPGGTDTQYF
NA | TRBJ1-6 | TRBV2 | CASSEYRGLNSPLHF
NA | TRBJ1-5 | TRBV21-1 | CASSKVSDRAWIGNQPQHF
medium-sized | TRBJ1-1 | TRBV9 | CASSVASTGSEAFF
few | TRBJ2-5 | TRBV6-5 | CASELGGRETQYF
NA | TRBJ2-1 | TRBV4-1 | CASSLGTGGHNEQFF
NA | TRBJ2-1 | TRBV4-3 | CASSSRESSYNEQFF
NA | TRBJ1-5 | TRBV23-1 | CASCRGQCNQPQHF
few | TRBJ1-2 | TRBV9 | CASSSGQGHYGYTF
NA | TRBJ2-3 | TRBV27 | CASSLGGLAFGDTQYF
once | TRBJ2-2 | TRBV7-6 | CASSLASGGIVVGELFF
few | TRBJ1-1 | TRBV5-1 | CASSARGFNTEAFF
NA | TRBJ2-7 | TRBV7-3 | CASSFEQGIYEQYF
once | TRBJ2-3 | TRBV28 | CASSDPGGTSTDTQYF
NA | TRBJ2-7 | TRBV9 | CASSPGTGRYEQYF
NA | TRBJ1-2 | TRBV9 | CASSPHRQGRDYGYTF
NA | TRBJ1-2 | TRBV29-1 | CSVWQGNYGYTF
few | TRBJ2-5 | TRBV18 | CASSLIDRGAGETQYF
once | TRBJ2-3 | TRBV7-9 | CASDRQGADTQYF
NA | TRBJ2-7 | TRBV27 | CASSRTGSSYEQYF
NA | TRBJ2-7 | TRBV27 | CASSTTGFNEQYF
once | TRBJ2-5 | TRBV30 | CAWSVGAASETQYF
NA | TRBJ2-1 | TRBV4-3 | CASSQLAGGGRSNEQFF
NA | TRBJ1-1 | TRBV7-2 | CASSLVWGSKNTEAFF
few | TRBJ2-1 | TRBV7-8 | CASSLSQLAWNEQFF
many | TRBJ2-7 | TRBV7-2 | CASSLKGMGYEQYF
NA | TRBJ1-2 | TRBV9 | CASSANRDRGDDYYGYTF
NA | TRBJ2-5 | TRBV9 | CASSVDSRGGRETQYF
few | TRBJ2-3 | TRBV9 | CASSVEARSQGDTQYF
NA | TRBJ1-1 | TRBV6-5 | CASSPGGGTEAFF